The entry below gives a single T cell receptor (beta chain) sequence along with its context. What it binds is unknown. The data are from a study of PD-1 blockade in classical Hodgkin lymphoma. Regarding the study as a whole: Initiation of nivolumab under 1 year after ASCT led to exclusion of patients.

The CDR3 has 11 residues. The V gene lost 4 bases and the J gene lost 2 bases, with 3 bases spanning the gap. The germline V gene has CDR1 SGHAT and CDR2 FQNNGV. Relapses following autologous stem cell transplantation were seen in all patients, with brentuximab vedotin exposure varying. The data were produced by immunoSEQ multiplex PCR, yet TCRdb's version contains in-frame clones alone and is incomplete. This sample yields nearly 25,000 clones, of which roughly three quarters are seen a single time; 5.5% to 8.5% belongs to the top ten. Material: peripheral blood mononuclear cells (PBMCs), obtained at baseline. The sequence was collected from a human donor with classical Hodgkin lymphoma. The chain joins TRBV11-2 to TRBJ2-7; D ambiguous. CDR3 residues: CASSSAYEQYF. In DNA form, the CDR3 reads TGTGCCAGCAGCTCCGCCTACGAGCAGTACTTC.